This is a list of T cell receptor beta chains from one sample in a study of blood T cells in healthy people across ages. TCRdb redid the calling of the 5' RACE reads with MiXCR, one entry per CDR3 protein. The table includes roughly 800,000 distinct CDR3 sequences, more than 20% detected once. The sample was also linked to a second study, of T cells of mothers and their children.

Sequences were obtained from blood. These receptors originate from a boy younger than 18 in good health. CDR3s include the opening cysteine and the closing phenylalanine or tryptophan. Fields, in order: D gene, clone size, V gene, J gene, CDR3 length, CDR3 DNA, CDR3 protein. The D gene is left open where the match is weak. Some rows mark clone size as missing; the rest say once, few, many or name a class of expanded clone.

NA	few	TRBV6-1	TRBJ2-5	13	TGTGCCGGGGGACCAGAGGTACGAGAGACCCAGTACTTC	CAGGPEVRETQYF
NA	NA	TRBV5-1	TRBJ2-3	19	TGCGCCAGCAGCCTCGTCGTAGGCGCCGCGGAGGTAGGCACAGATACGCAGTATTTT	CASSLVVGAAEVGTDTQYF
NA	once	TRBV4-1	TRBJ2-3	14	TGCGCCAGCGGCAGGGGATCTCCCACAGATACGCAGTATTTT	CASGRGSPTDTQYF
NA	NA	TRBV28	TRBJ1-4	13	TGTGCCAGCAGTTTGGACCCTCGGGTTGGCCTGTTTTTT	CASSLDPRVGLFF
NA	NA	TRBV4-3	TRBJ2-5	13	TGCGCCAGCAGCCAAGATGTCATGGAGACCCAGTACTTC	CASSQDVMETQYF
NA	NA	TRBV4-2	TRBJ2-1	12	TGTGCCACCAGCAGAACCTACAATGAGCAGTTCTTC	CATSRTYNEQFF
TRBD2	few	TRBV7-3	TRBJ2-1	16	TGTGCCAGCAGCCTCCTCGAGCGGGGGATTAACAATGAGCAGTTCTTC	CASSLLERGINNEQFF
TRBD2	NA	TRBV5-1	TRBJ2-1	16	TGCGCCAGCAGATTTGCTAGCGGGGGGGCTCTCAATGAGCAGTTCTTC	CASRFASGGALNEQFF
TRBD2	NA	TRBV28	TRBJ2-1	15	TGTGCCACCAGTGACTCGGGAGGAGGGTACAATGAGCAGTTCTTC	CATSDSGGGYNEQFF
NA	NA	TRBV7-9	TRBJ2-2	14	TGTGCCAGCAGCTTACGGTACCGCCCCGGGGAGCTGTTTTTT	CASSLRYRPGELFF
NA	NA	TRBV6-6	TRBJ2-1	12	TGTGCCAGCGGTTACGTGGACTCTAAGCAGTTCTTC	CASGYVDSKQFF
TRBD1	NA	TRBV7-9	TRBJ1-2	15	TGTGCCAGCAGCTTAAGACAGGGGGTGAACTATGGCTACACCTTC	CASSLRQGVNYGYTF
TRBD2	NA	TRBV7-9	TRBJ2-1	16	TGTGCCAGCGGCCCCTCACTAGCGGGGGTTCACAATGAGCAGTTCTTC	CASGPSLAGVHNEQFF
TRBD1	many	TRBV6-2/TRBV6-3	TRBJ1-5	16	TGTGCCAGCACCACCTCGACAGGGATTAGCAATCAGCCCCAGCATTTT	CASTTSTGISNQPQHF
NA	few	TRBV6-5	TRBJ2-3	13	TGTGCCAGCAGCCTCCAAGCGAAACATACGCAGTATTTT	CASSLQAKHTQYF
TRBD2	few	TRBV20-1	TRBJ2-5	14	TGCAGTGCTAGAGGGACTAGCGGGATTGAGACCCAGTACTTC	CSARGTSGIETQYF
NA	NA	TRBV5-6	TRBJ2-1	15	TGTGCCAGCAGCTTCGGGGTAGCGGCCTACAATGAGCAGTTCTTC	CASSFGVAAYNEQFF
TRBD2	NA	TRBV7-7	TRBJ2-5	15	TGTGCTAGCAGCCCACCCGGGACTAGAGGAGAGACCCAGTACTTC	CASSPPGTRGETQYF
TRBD1	NA	TRBV6-5	TRBJ1-2	15	TGTGCCAGCAGTAGACGACAGGGCCCTAACTATGGCTACACCTTC	CASSRRQGPNYGYTF
TRBD1	few	TRBV18	TRBJ2-7	11	TGTGCCAGAAGGACAGGGGGTGAGCAGTACTTC	CARRTGGEQYF
NA	NA	TRBV19	TRBJ2-7	13	TGTGCCAGTAGTATGGATTCTACCTACGAGCAGTACTTC	CASSMDSTYEQYF
NA	NA	TRBV4-1	TRBJ1-4	16	TGCGCCAGCAGCCAAGATATAAGAGGATCCAATGAAAAACTGTTTTTT	CASSQDIRGSNEKLFF
NA	NA	TRBV2	TRBJ2-7	13	TGTGCCAGCAGCGGGGACCAGTCCTACGAGCAGTACTTC	CASSGDQSYEQYF
TRBD1	few	TRBV4-3	TRBJ1-4	18	TGCGCCAGCAGCCAGGATTGGAAGGCGACAGGGAGGAATGAAAAACTGTTTTTT	CASSQDWKATGRNEKLFF
NA	few	TRBV5-1	TRBJ1-1	13	TGCGCCAGCAGTTGGGAGGCGGACACTGAAGCTTTCTTT	CASSWEADTEAFF
NA	NA	TRBV9	TRBJ1-6	17	TGTGCCAGCAGCTCCTGGGACCGCGACTCCTATAATTCACCCCTCCACTTT	CASSSWDRDSYNSPLHF
NA	few	TRBV6-5	TRBJ2-3	11	TGTGCCAGTCAAAATCGAGATACGCAGTATTTT	CASQNRDTQYF
TRBD1	NA	TRBV28	TRBJ1-2	16	TGTGCCAGCAGCCAATTTGGACAGGGGATTAACTATGGCTACACCTTC	CASSQFGQGINYGYTF
TRBD2	NA	TRBV7-8	TRBJ2-7	17	TGTGCCAGCAGCTCCGGACTAGCGGTTAGGGTCCCTTACGAGCAGTACTTC	CASSSGLAVRVPYEQYF
TRBD1	few	TRBV20-1	TRBJ1-4	15	TGCAGTGCTGTCAACCCGACAGGGACTAATGAAAAACTGTTTTTT	CSAVNPTGTNEKLFF
NA	NA	TRBV4-1	TRBJ2-1	15	TGCGCCAGCAGCCAAGTCAGTAAACCCCTCAATGAGCAGTTCTTC	CASSQVSKPLNEQFF
TRBD1	NA	TRBV11-2	TRBJ1-4	15	TGTGCCAGCAGCTTCACAGGGGGCAAATCTGAAAAACTGTTTTTT	CASSFTGGKSEKLFF
NA	few	TRBV9	TRBJ2-7	15	TGTGCCAGCAGCGTCTTCGCGGGGGCTGCCTACGAGCAGTACTTC	CASSVFAGAAYEQYF
NA	few	TRBV6-6	TRBJ2-2	10	TGTGCCAGCAGTATCGGGGAGCTGTTTTTT	CASSIGELFF
NA	NA	TRBV6-2/TRBV6-3	TRBJ2-3	19	TGTGCCAGCAGCCCCGGGTCGCAGCGGTTATACGCTAGCACAGATACGCAGTATTTT	CASSPGSQRLYASTDTQYF
NA	few	TRBV7-9	TRBJ1-2	14	TGTGCCAGCAGCTTAGGTCAGCAAATCTATGGCTACACCTTC	CASSLGQQIYGYTF
NA	NA	TRBV19	TRBJ1-2	16	TGTGCCAGTAGTACCTTGCCGAGACAGGCTCTCTATGGCTACACCTTC	CASSTLPRQALYGYTF
TRBD1	few	TRBV7-2	TRBJ1-2	15	TGTGCCAGCAGCTTCGGGACAGGGAAAGGCTATGGCTACACCTTC	CASSFGTGKGYGYTF
NA	once	TRBV20-1	TRBJ2-5	15	TGCAGTGTCCCCGGTGGCGACGGGCTTCGGGAGACCCAGTACTTC	CSVPGGDGLRETQYF
NA	NA	TRBV29-1	TRBJ1-4	13	TGCAGCGTTGAATATGGGCGGGCGGAAAAACTGTTTTTT	CSVEYGRAEKLFF
TRBD2	few	TRBV6-5	TRBJ2-4	15	TGTGCCAGCAGTGAATTAAGGACTAGCGGGGACATTCAGTACTTC	CASSELRTSGDIQYF
NA	NA	TRBV29-1	TRBJ2-1	15	TGCAGCGTAGGGGGCGGGCGCCTCCCGGGAGATGAGCAGTTCTTC	CSVGGGRLPGDEQFF